This record looks at one T cell receptor (beta chain) sequence and its context. This sample is drawn from a study of blood T cells in healthy people across ages. The use of a sample-barcoded 5' primer and a J-beta primer mix characterized a second PCR of about 7 to 12 cycles. No fewer than 3 million CDR3-containing paired-end reads came from each sample. TCRdb used MiXCR to reprocess the 5' RACE reads, holding one entry per CDR3 protein. In the table there are some 710,000 distinct CDR3 sequences, about 46% of which are singletons. The sequence was obtained from a man older than 75 in good health. The sequenced material came from blood.

CDR3 sequence: CSARVTGTSGEQFF. The DNA for the CDR3 is TGCAGTGCTAGGGTTACCGGGACTAGTGGTGAGCAGTTCTTC. The rearrangement joins TRBV20-1 to TRBJ2-1; 8 bases are a match to TRBD2. This CDR3 is 14 amino acids long. Germline values: CDR1 DFQATT, CDR2 SNEGSKA (reference sequence). J gave up 9 bases and V 3 bases, and 10 bases lay outside the gene matches.